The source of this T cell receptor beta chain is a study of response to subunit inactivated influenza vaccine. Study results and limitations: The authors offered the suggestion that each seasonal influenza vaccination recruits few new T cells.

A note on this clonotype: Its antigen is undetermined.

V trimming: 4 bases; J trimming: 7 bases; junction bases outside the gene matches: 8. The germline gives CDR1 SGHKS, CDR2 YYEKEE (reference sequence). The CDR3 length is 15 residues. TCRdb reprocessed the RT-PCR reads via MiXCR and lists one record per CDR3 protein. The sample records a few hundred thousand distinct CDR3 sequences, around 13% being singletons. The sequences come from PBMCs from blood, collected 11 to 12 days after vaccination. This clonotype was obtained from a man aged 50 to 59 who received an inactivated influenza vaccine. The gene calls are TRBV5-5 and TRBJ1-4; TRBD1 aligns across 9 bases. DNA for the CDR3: TGTGCCAGCAGCCTGAGGGACAGGGCTTCTGAAAAACTGTTTTTT. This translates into CASSLRDRASEKLFF.